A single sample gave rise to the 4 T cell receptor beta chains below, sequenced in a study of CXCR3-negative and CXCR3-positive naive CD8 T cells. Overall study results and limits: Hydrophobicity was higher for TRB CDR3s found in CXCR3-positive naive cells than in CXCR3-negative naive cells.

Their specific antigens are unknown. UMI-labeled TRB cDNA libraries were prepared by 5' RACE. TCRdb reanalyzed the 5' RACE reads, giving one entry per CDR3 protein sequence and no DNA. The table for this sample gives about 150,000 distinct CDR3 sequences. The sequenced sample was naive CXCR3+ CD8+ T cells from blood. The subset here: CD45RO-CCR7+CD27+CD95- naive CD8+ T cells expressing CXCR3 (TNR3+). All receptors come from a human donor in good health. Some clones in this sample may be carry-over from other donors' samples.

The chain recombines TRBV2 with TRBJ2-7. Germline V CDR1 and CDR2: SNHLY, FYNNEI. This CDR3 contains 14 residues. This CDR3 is CASSVPTGSYEQYF. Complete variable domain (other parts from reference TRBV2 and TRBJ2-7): EPEVTQTPSHQVTQMGQEVILRCVPISNHLYFYWYRQILGQKVEFLVSFYNNEISEKSEIFDDQFSVERPDGSNFTLKIRSTKLEDSAMYFCASSVPTGSYEQYFGPGTRLTVT.

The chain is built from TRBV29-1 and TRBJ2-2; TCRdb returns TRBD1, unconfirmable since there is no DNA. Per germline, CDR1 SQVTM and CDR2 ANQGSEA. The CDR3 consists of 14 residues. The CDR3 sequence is CSVVGTGNTGELFF.

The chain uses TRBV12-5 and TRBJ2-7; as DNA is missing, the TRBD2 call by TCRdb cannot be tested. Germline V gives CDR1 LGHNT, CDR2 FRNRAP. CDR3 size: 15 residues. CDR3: CASGSSGLARDEQYF.

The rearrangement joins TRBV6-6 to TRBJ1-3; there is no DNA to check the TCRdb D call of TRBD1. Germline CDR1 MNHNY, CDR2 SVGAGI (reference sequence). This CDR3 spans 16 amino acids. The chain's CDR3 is CASSYPPYISGNTIYF.